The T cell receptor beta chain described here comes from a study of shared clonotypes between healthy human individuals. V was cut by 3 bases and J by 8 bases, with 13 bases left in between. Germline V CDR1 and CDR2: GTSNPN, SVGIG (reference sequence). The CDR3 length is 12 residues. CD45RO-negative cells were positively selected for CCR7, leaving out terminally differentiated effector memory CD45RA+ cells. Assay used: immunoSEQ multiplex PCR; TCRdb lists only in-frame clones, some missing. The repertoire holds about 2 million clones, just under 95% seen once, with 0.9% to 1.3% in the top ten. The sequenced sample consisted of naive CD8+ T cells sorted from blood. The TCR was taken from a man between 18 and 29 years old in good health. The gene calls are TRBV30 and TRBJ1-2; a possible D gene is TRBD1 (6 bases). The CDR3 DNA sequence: TGTGCCTGGAGCCCGGGGGCCGGAGGCTACACCTTC. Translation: CAWSPGAGGYTF.